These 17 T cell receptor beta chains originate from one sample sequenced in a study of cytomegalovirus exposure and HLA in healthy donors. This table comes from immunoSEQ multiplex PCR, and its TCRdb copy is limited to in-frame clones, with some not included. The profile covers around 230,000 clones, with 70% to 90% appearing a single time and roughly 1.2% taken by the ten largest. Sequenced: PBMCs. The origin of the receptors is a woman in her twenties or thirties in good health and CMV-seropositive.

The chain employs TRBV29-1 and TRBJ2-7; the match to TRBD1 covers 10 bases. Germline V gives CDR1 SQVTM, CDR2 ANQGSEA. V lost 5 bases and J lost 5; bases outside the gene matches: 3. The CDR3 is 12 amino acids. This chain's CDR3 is CSVTGQGHEQYF. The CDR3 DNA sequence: TGCAGCGTTACGGGACAGGGGCACGAGCAGTACTTC.

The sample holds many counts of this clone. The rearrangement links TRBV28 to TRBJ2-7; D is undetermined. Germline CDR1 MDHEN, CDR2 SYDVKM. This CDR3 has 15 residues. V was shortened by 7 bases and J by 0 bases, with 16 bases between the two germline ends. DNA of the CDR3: TGTGCCAGCACAGGTGCATTGAAAAGCTCCTACGAGCAGTACTTC. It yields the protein CASTGALKSSYEQYF.

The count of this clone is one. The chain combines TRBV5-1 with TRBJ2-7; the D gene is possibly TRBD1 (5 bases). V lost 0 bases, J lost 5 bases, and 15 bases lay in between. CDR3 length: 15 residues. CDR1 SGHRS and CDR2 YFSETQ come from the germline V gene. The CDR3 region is CASSLEGRAPHEQYF. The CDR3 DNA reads TGCGCCAGCAGCTTGGAGGGCAGGGCCCCCCACGAGCAGTACTTC.

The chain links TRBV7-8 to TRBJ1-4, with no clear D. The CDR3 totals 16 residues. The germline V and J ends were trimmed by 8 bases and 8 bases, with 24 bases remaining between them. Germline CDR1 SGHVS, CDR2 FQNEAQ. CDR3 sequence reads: CASCKSLSPFREKLFF. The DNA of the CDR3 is TGTGCCAGCTGCAAGTCCCTATCGCCGTTCAGGGAAAAACTGTTTTTT.

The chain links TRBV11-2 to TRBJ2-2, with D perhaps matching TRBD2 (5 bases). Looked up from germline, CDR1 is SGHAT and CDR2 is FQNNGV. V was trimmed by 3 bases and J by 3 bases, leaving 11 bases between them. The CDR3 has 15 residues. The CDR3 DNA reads TGTGCCAGCAGCTTCGGCGGACTTTACACCGGGGAGCTGTTTTTT. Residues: CASSFGGLYTGELFF.

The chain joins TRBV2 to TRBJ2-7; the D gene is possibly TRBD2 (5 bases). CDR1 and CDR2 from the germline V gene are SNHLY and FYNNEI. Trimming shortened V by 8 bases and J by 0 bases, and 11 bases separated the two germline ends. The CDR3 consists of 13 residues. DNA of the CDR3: TGTGCCAGCTCGCCGGAGGCCTCCTACGAGCAGTACTTC. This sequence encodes CASSPEASYEQYF.

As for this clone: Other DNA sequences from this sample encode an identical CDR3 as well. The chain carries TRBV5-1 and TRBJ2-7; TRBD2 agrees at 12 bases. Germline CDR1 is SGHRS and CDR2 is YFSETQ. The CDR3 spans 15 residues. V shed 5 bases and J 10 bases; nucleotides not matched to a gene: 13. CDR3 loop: CASRFLAGGPVEQYF. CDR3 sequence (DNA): TGCGCCAGCAGATTTCTAGCGGGAGGGCCTGTCGAACAGTACTTC.

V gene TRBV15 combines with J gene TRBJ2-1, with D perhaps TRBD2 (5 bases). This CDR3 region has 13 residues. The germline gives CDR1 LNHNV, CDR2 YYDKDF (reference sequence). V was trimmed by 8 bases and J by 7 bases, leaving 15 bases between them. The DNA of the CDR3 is TGTGCCACCGGGTCTACTAGAAATAATGAGCAGTTCTTC. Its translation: CATGSTRNNEQFF.

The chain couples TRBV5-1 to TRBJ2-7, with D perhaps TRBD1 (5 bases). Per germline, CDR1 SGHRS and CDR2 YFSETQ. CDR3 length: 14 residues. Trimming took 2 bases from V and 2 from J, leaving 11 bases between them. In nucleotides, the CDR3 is TGCGCCAGCAGCTTCTTTACAGGTCCCTACGAGCAGTACTTC. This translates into CASSFFTGPYEQYF.

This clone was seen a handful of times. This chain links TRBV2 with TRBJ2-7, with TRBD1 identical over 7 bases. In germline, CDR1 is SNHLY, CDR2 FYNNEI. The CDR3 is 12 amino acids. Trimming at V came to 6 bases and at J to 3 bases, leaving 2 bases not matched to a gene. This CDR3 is CASRDRNYEQYF. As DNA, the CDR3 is TGTGCCAGCAGGGACAGGAACTACGAGCAGTACTTC. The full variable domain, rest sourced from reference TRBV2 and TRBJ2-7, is EPEVTQTPSHQVTQMGQEVILRCVPISNHLYFYWYRQILGQKVEFLVSFYNNEISEKSEIFDDQFSVERPDGSNFTLKIRSTKLEDSAMYFCASRDRNYEQYFGPGTRLTVT.

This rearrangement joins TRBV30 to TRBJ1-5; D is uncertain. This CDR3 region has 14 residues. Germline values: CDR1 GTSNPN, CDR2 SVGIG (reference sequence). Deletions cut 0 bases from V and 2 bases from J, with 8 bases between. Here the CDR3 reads CAWSVVGGNQPQHF. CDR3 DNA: TGTGCCTGGAGTGTTGTCGGGGGCAATCAGCCCCAGCATTTT.

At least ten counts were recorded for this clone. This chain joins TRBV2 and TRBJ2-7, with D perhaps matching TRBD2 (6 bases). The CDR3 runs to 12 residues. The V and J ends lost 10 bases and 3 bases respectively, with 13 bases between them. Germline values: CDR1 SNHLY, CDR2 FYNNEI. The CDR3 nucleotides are TGTGCCATTTCCCCCGGGGGCTACGAGCAGTACTTC. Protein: CAISPGGYEQYF. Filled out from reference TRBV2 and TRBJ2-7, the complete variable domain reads EPEVTQTPSHQVTQMGQEVILRCVPISNHLYFYWYRQILGQKVEFLVSFYNNEISEKSEIFDDQFSVERPDGSNFTLKIRSTKLEDSAMYFCAISPGGYEQYFGPGTRLTVT.

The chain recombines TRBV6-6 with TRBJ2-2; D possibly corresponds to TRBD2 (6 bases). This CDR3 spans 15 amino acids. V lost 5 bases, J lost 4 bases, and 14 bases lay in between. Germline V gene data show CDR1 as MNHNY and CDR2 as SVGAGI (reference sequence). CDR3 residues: CASSPRLGSTGELFF. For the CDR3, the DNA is TGTGCCAGCAGTCCTAGACTAGGGTCCACCGGGGAGCTGTTTTTT.

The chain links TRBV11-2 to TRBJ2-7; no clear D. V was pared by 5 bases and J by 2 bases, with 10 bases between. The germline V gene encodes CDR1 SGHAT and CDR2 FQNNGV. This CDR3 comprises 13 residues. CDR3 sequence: CASSPGVTYEQYF. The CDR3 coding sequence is TGTGCCAGCAGCCCCGGAGTGACCTACGAGCAGTACTTC.

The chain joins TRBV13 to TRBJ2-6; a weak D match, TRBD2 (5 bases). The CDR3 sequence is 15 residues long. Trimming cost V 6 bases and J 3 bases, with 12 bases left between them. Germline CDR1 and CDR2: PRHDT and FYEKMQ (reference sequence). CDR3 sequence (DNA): TGTGCCAGCAGGAGGGCCTTGGGTGGGGCCAACGTCCTGACTTTC. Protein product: CASRRALGGANVLTF.

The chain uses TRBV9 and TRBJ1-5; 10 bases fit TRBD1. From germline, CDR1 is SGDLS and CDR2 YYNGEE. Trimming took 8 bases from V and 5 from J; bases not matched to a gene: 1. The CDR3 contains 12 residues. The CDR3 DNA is TGTGCCAGTGGGACAGGGGATCAGCCCCAGCATTTT. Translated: CASGTGDQPQHF.

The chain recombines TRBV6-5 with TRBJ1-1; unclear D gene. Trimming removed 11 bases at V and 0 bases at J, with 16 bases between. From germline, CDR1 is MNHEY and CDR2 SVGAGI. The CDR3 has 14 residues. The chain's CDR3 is CASRRVELNTEAFF. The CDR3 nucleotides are TGTGCCTCTCGGAGGGTAGAGTTGAACACTGAAGCTTTCTTT.